One and the same sample provided the 29 T cell receptor beta chains below, sequenced in a study of cytomegalovirus exposure and HLA in healthy donors. The PCR ran on 60 Vbeta and 13 Jbeta primers. Sequencing was performed with immunoSEQ multiplex PCR; in TCRdb, only in-frame clones are kept and a portion is missing. The sample carries 150,000 to 180,000 clones, 74% recorded once. What was sequenced was PBMCs. The origin of the receptors is a man younger than 45 in good health and CMV-seronegative.

V usage is TRBV10-3 and J usage is TRBJ2-3; TRBD2 matches 10 bases. Germline V CDR1 and CDR2: ENHRY, SYGVKD. The CDR3 consists of 14 residues. With 6 bases clipped from V and 4 bases from J, the junction kept 4 bases outside the gene matches. The CDR3 DNA is TGTGCCATCAGCACTAGCGGGGTGGCAGATACGCAGTATTTT. It yields the protein CAISTSGVADTQYF.

This chain uses TRBV28 with TRBJ2-5, with D possibly TRBD2 on 5 matching bases. CDR3 length: 14 amino acids. Trimming took 2 bases from V and 2 from J, leaving 9 bases between them. Germline V lookup: CDR1 MDHEN, CDR2 SYDVKM. The CDR3 protein is CASSLIGLQETQYF. DNA of the CDR3: TGTGCCAGCAGTTTAATCGGACTTCAAGAGACCCAGTACTTC.

The rearrangement links TRBV4-1 to TRBJ1-1; a possible D gene is TRBD1 (5 bases). Germline assignment: CDR1 MGHRA and CDR2 YSYEKL. The V and J ends lost 2 bases and 1 base respectively, with 17 bases between them. The CDR3 is 17 amino acids. The CDR3 region has the DNA TGCGCCAGCAGCCAATTCAAGGGGCCTGGGGAGAACACTGAAGCTTTCTTT. Amino acid sequence: CASSQFKGPGENTEAFF.

The rearrangement joins TRBV5-1 to TRBJ2-7; TRBD2 matches at 10 bases. The junction had 3 bases not matched to a gene; V was cut back by 0 bases and J by 3 bases. Per germline, CDR1 SGHRS and CDR2 YFSETQ. The CDR3 has 15 amino acids. CDR3: CASSLASGGIYEQYF. The DNA of the CDR3 is TGCGCCAGCAGCTTGGCTAGCGGGGGCATCTACGAGCAGTACTTC.

This clone was counted between two and nine times. The chain has TRBV7-5 and TRBJ1-2. TRBV7-5 is classified as a pseudogene. CDR3 length equals 12 residues. The CDR3 reads CARSLGGYGYTF. CDR3 DNA: TGTGCCAGAAGCTTAGGAGGCTATGGCTACACCTTC.

The chain recombines TRBV7-2 with TRBJ1-4; possible D gene TRBD1, 5 bases. The CDR3 has 17 residues. Germline loops: CDR1 SGHTA, CDR2 FQGNSA. V was cut by 4 bases and J by 0 bases, with 15 bases left in between. CDR3 protein: CASSYQRWGATNEKLFF. In DNA form, the CDR3 reads TGTGCCAGCAGCTACCAACGTTGGGGGGCAACTAATGAAAAACTGTTTTTT.

J is TRBJ2-5 and V is TRBV7-2; 10 bases fit TRBD1. Germline lookup yields CDR1 SGHTA and CDR2 FQGNSA. The CDR3 loop spans 15 amino acids. The V gene end was trimmed by 5 bases and the J gene end by 11 bases; junction bases not matched to a gene: 14. Written as DNA, the CDR3 is TGTGCCAGCAGCCGACAGGGGGCGAATTATGGGGAGCAGTACTTC. Protein: CASSRQGANYGEQYF.

This clone was detected only a few times. The V call is TRBV11-3, the J call TRBJ2-1; 7 nucleotides align to TRBD1. This CDR3 has 14 residues. Germline V CDR1 and CDR2: SGHNT, YENEEA. V gave up 3 bases and J gave up 8 bases; unmatched junction bases: 7. CDR3 loop: CASSFRKQGDEQFF. The CDR3 bases are TGTGCCAGCAGCTTCCGAAAGCAGGGGGATGAGCAGTTCTTC.

This clone was seen more than once but under ten times. Within the sample, other DNA sequences also encode this same CDR3. The J gene is TRBJ2-7, the V gene TRBV28, with 11 positions matching TRBD1. The CDR3 consists of 14 residues. Germline V gene data show CDR1 as MDHEN and CDR2 as SYDVKM. J lost 3 bases, V lost 2 bases, and 0 bases had no gene match. In DNA form, the CDR3 reads TGTGCCAGCAGTTTAGGGACAGGGGGCTACGAGCAGTACTTC. This gives the protein CASSLGTGGYEQYF.

Notes on this clone: Other DNA sequences in the sample encode the same CDR3. This CDR3 reads CASSPDRGLYEQYF. As DNA, the CDR3 is TGTGCCAGCAGCCCAGACAGGGGGTTATACGAGCAGTACTTC. The gene calls are TRBV6-5 and TRBJ2-7; the match to TRBD1 covers 9 bases. The CDR3 totals 14 residues. The germline CDR1 and CDR2 sequences are MNHEY and SVGAGI. V lost 6 bases, J lost 4 bases, and 7 bases stayed unmatched.

This rearrangement joins TRBV5-4 to TRBJ2-2, with 9 bases identical to TRBD1. Germline V gene lookup returns CDR1 SGHNT and CDR2 YYREEE (reference sequence). V dropped 4 bases and J dropped 2; count of bases not matched to a gene: 6. The CDR3 runs 16 residues. CDR3 protein: CASSPGTGLNTGELFF. The CDR3 DNA follows: TGTGCCAGCAGCCCCGGGACAGGGTTAAACACCGGGGAGCTGTTTTTT.

The V and J genes are TRBV27 and TRBJ1-1; perhaps TRBD1 as D (6 bases). Germline V CDR1 and CDR2: MNHEY, SMNVEV (reference sequence). V lost 5 bases and J 1 base, leaving 14 bases between the germline ends. The CDR3 runs 15 residues. CDR3 bases: TGTGCCAGCAGTCCAACAGGGAGTGGGAACACTGAAGCTTTCTTT. Its translation: CASSPTGSGNTEAFF.

The chain couples TRBV23-1 to TRBJ1-3; D gene unclear. TRBV23-1 is placed among ORFs of uncertain function. The CDR3 is 15 residues long. The germline V and J ends were trimmed by 4 bases and 0 bases, with 10 bases remaining between them. The CDR3: CASSPRLFSGNTIYF. CDR3 DNA sequence: TGCGCCAGCAGTCCGAGGCTTTTCTCTGGAAACACCATATATTTT.

The J gene is TRBJ2-5, the V gene TRBV2, with TRBD1 matching over 8 bases. CDR1 is SNHLY, CDR2 FYNNEI, per germline. The junction had 8 bases not matched to a gene; V was cut back by 6 bases and J by 5 bases. This CDR3 has 14 residues. DNA for the CDR3: TGTGCCAGCAGGAGGGACAGGTTTGCGGAGACCCAGTACTTC. Translating it yields CASRRDRFAETQYF.

This clone appeared many times. V usage is TRBV27 and J usage is TRBJ1-1, with D hard to call. Germline V CDR1 and CDR2: MNHEY, SMNVEV (reference sequence). The CDR3 has 13 amino acids. Trimming pared 0 bases from V and 0 bases from J, leaving 2 bases between. CDR3 in amino acids: CASSLSMNTEAFF. As DNA, the CDR3 is TGTGCCAGCAGTTTATCCATGAACACTGAAGCTTTCTTT.

This clone was seen only a few times. V is TRBV7-8 and J is TRBJ1-4; a weak D match, TRBD1 (5 bases). The CDR3 covers 16 residues. V was pared by 5 bases and J by 4 bases, with 17 bases between. Germline-derived CDR1 and CDR2 are SGHVS and FQNEAQ. The CDR3 protein is CASSPGEGAGNEKLFF. Written as DNA, the CDR3 is TGTGCCAGCAGCCCCGGCGAAGGGGCCGGTAATGAAAAACTGTTTTTT. Full variable domain (rest looked up from reference TRBV7-8 and TRBJ1-4): GAGVSQSPRYKVAKRGQDVALRCDPISGHVSLFWYQQALGQGPEFLTYFQNEAQLDKSGLPSDRFFAERPEGSVSTLKIQRTQQEDSAVYLCASSPGEGAGNEKLFFGSGTQLSVL.

V is TRBV20-1 and J is TRBJ1-2; no clear D gene. This CDR3 has 11 residues. V was shortened by 4 bases and J by 7 bases, with 10 bases between the two germline ends. In germline, CDR1 is DFQATT, CDR2 SNEGSKA (reference sequence). CDR3 DNA sequence: TGCAGTGCTACCAACCAGGTTGGCTACACCTTC. This sequence encodes CSATNQVGYTF.

Points on this clone: One end of the junction is discordant with germline, which a read error may explain. The chain joins TRBV7-9 to TRBJ1-4; maybe TRBD1 (5 bases). Per the germline V gene, CDR1 is SEHNR and CDR2 is FQNEAQ (reference sequence). The CDR3 totals 13 residues. The CDR3 DNA reads TGTTCCAGCAGCGGGGGGGTAGGGGAAAAACTGTTTTTT. It specifies CSSSGGVGEKLFF.

V is TRBV5-1 and J is TRBJ2-2, with D unclear. Germline V gene sequence: CDR1 SGHRS, CDR2 YFSETQ. V lost 0 bases and J lost 3, with 6 bases in between. This CDR3 region has 14 residues. The CDR3 spells CASSLDSYTGELFF. For the CDR3, the DNA is TGCGCCAGCAGCTTGGATTCGTACACCGGGGAGCTGTTTTTT.

The V call is TRBV2, the J call TRBJ2-1, with 8 bases aligning to TRBD2. Germline CDR1 reads SNHLY; CDR2 reads FYNNEI. Trimming removed 8 bases from V and 4 bases from J; junction bases left unmatched: 4. The CDR3 length is 13 residues. In DNA, the CDR3 is TGTGCCAGCGGAGGACTAGCTTACAATGAGCAGTTCTTC. As protein: CASGGLAYNEQFF.

The V call is TRBV10-3, the J call TRBJ2-1; tentative D call: TRBD1 (7 bases). V was pared by 3 bases and J by 9 bases, with 18 bases between. The CDR3 runs 15 residues. CDR1 and CDR2 (germline): ENHRY, SYGVKD. The CDR3, as DNA: TGTGCCATCAGTGAAACCAGGGGGGATGTTGGTGAGCAGTTCTTC. It encodes CAISETRGDVGEQFF.

The rearrangement uses TRBV11-2 and TRBJ2-5, with D maybe TRBD1 (6 bases). V gave up 2 bases and J gave up 2 bases, with 12 bases separating them. From germline, CDR1 is SGHAT and CDR2 FQNNGV. The CDR3 length is 15 residues. In DNA, the CDR3 is TGTGCCAGCAGCTTATCCCCAGGGGCGCAAGAGACCCAGTACTTC. This sequence encodes CASSLSPGAQETQYF.

This chain uses TRBV11-2 with TRBJ2-1; 8 bases line up with TRBD2. The V gene end was trimmed by 1 base and the J gene end by 9 bases; junction bases not matched to a gene: 8. CDR3 size: 15 residues. Germline CDR1 SGHAT, CDR2 FQNNGV. For the CDR3, the DNA is TGTGCCAGCAGCTTAGCGGCGGGGGGTTATGGTGAGCAGTTCTTC. Its translation is CASSLAAGGYGEQFF.

This clone was detected a few times. Relative to the germline gene, one junction end is altered; a read error may explain this. The rearrangement joins TRBV5-6 to TRBJ1-1; TRBD1 matches at 7 bases. The germline V gene encodes CDR1 SGHDT and CDR2 YYEEEE. This CDR3 is built from 16 residues. The CDR3 region is CASSSAPTGQNPEAFF. CDR3 coding DNA: TGTGCCAGCAGCTCGGCCCCGACAGGGCAGAACCCTGAAGCTTTCTTT.

V gene TRBV20-1 combines with J gene TRBJ2-7; TRBD1 agrees at 8 bases. J gave up 6 bases and V 6 bases, and 4 bases lay outside the gene matches. Germline V CDR1 and CDR2: DFQATT, SNEGSKA (reference sequence). The CDR3 sequence is 11 residues long. CDR3 sequence reads: CSAYDRGEQYF. In nucleotides, the CDR3 is TGCAGTGCGTATGACAGGGGCGAGCAGTACTTC.

In regard to this clone: Other DNA sequences in the same sample also yield this CDR3. The V call is TRBV5-1, the J call TRBJ2-3; D possibly corresponds to TRBD1 (6 bases). This CDR3 has 14 residues. Germline assignment: CDR1 SGHRS and CDR2 YFSETQ. V was trimmed by 3 bases and J by 2 bases, leaving 10 bases between them. The CDR3 here is CASSSGQSTDTQYF. The CDR3 bases are TGCGCCAGCAGCTCTGGACAGTCCACAGATACGCAGTATTTT.

The chain recombines TRBV29-1 with TRBJ2-7; D is unresolved. Trimming took off 6 bases at V and 5 bases at J, with 11 bases between the two ends. This CDR3 is 11 amino acids long. In germline, CDR1 is SQVTM, CDR2 ANQGSEA. The chain's CDR3 is CSVQHGNEQYF. CDR3 coding DNA: TGCAGCGTCCAACATGGTAACGAGCAGTACTTC.

There are a few counts of this clone. As DNA, the CDR3 is TGTGCCAGCAGCCAACTGACAAGCTCCTACGAGCAGTACTTC. This encodes CASSQLTSSYEQYF. The chain links TRBV11-1 to TRBJ2-7; D ambiguous. Germline V lookup: CDR1 SGHAT, CDR2 FQDESV (reference sequence). V lost 5 bases to trimming and J lost 0 bases, with 11 bases between them. There are 14 residues in the CDR3.

This clone was seen once. The genes are TRBV4-2 and TRBJ1-2; 7 bases fit TRBD1. The ends lost 1 base at V and 4 bases at J; junction bases unmatched: 6. The CDR3 length is 15 residues. In germline, CDR1 is LGHNA, CDR2 YNFKEQ. The chain's CDR3 is CASSQGRQGFYGYTF. The CDR3 DNA reads TGTGCCAGCAGCCAAGGCCGACAGGGCTTCTATGGCTACACCTTC.